This note documents a single TCR beta chain sequence. The target of this receptor is not known. The source of the sample is a study of cytomegalovirus exposure and HLA in healthy donors (dated by TCRdb to about 2017). About the investigation overall: An earlier analysis of several hundred of the donors reported under 300 Gb of sequence data and approximately 120 million unique TCR beta sequences obtained from roughly 180 million T cells. A later genetic analysis used genome-wide SNP genotypes for about three fifths of the roughly 700 donors, treating that subset as a discovery cohort. The study aimed to test whether signatures of past pathogen exposure could be identified by cataloging public T cell receptors. High-throughput TCR immunosequencing, statistical association of individual TCRs with disease status, and machine learning were combined to predict cytomegalovirus infection status. The study used immunosequencing to profile the T cell repertoires of 670 or so subjects and linked those repertoires to cytomegalovirus serostatus. The number of donors typed differed by locus, with about 629-640 for A, B, C, DRB1 and DQB1, roughly 520 for DQA1, 600 to 610 for DPA1, and approximately 470 for DPB1. Every discovery cohort repertoire had been produced on one sequencing platform. An early release covering 500 to 750 HLA-typed donors comprised approximately 300 gigabases of sequencing data and 65 million to 100 million unique TCR sequences. Because of strong linkage in the cohort, 4 to 6 DR-DQ haplotypes were treated as single units for association and clustering. Among almost 400 genotyped donors of the cohort, an average of approximately 240,000 unique TCR beta nucleotide sequences were sequenced per donor, around a sixth of them non-productive. HLA typing covered class I and class II loci at four-digit resolution. Of the roughly 400 genotyped donors, roughly 85% fell in the genetic ancestry cluster associated with self-reported Caucasian donors. Besides the first cohort of around 670 subjects, a separate validation cohort made up of 95 to 150 different subjects was used. A later analysis re-examined previously published TCR beta repertoires from several hundred donors and added high-resolution HLA genotyping to investigate patterns of TCR occurrence. An earlier analysis of roughly 600 of the donors used high-throughput TCR beta sequencing to judge whether each TCR beta V gene segment behaved as functional or pseudogenic. Donor age, sex, ethnicity and CMV serostatus were compiled together with the repertoire data. The later analysis used no new phenotypic data to find candidate immune exposures, relying instead on TCR beta sequences and their occurrence across donors.

The cohort was made up of 500 to 800 healthy bone marrow donors. Cohort members were all nominally healthy when sampled, although unrecorded immune exposures were likely present. The donor was CMV seronegative and belonged to the group of over 350 seronegative cohort members. A peripheral blood sample was collected from each donor, and TCR beta sequencing was performed on peripheral blood mononuclear cells. The Qiagen DNeasy Blood Extraction Kit was used to extract genomic DNA from the blood cell samples. General study outcomes and caveats: According to a later analysis, TCR association rates differed among HLA loci, with DRB1 alleles showing the most associated TCRs and HLA-C alleles showing the fewest. Several of the top co-occurrence clusters appeared to be linked to parvovirus B19, influenza, CMV and Epstein-Barr virus, according to a later analysis. Some IMGT-functional V segments, including TRBV6-2 and TRBV6-3, could not be told apart with the 87-base-pair reads, so those segments were excluded. In a later genetic analysis, fewer N-insertions in productive TCRs were reported among donors in an Asian-associated ancestry cluster than the approximately 670-donor mean. The classifier was reported to diagnose cytomegalovirus status with high specificity and sensitivity in both the original cohort and the validation cohort. Specific HLA alleles were associated with 16,951 TCR beta sequences at a false discovery rate of 0.05 in a later analysis. While some public TCRs were present in many individuals, most TCR sequences turned up only very rarely across donors. In a later genetic analysis, a missense DCLRE1C variant was associated with V-gene and J-gene trimming of TCR beta chains, and the association was replicated in an independent cohort. The presence/absence analyses assumed that sequencing depth was roughly uniform across donors, and that assumption may not be true. HLA typing was unavailable for some donors at each locus, so association tests used only the typed subset. The authors suggested that the approach could potentially be extended to other disease states and immunological phenotypes. In the study, roughly 160 TCR beta chains were listed as associated with cytomegalovirus. This cohort had only TCR beta chains sequenced, and the lack of alpha or paired-chain data limited which features could be detected. CMV serostatus was the only immune exposure information available for the cohort. In vitro tests confirmed that a few of the cytomegalovirus-associated TCR beta chains recognize cytomegalovirus antigens. In an earlier analysis of approximately 590 of the donors, most TCR beta V segments were observed in productive rearrangements about 87% or about 30% of the time, broadly matching IMGT annotations. In a later analysis, HLA-associated TCR beta chains showed more clonal expansion and lower generation probabilities than non-associated chains that were equally common. Linkage disequilibrium might explain the correlated functional status among segregating V segments, but an unknown experimental factor could not be excluded. Assigning TCR associations to individual alleles was difficult when HLA alleles, especially DR and DQ, strongly co-occurred. A further reported finding was that TCR beta sequences accurately predicted the HLA-A and HLA-B alleles for most subjects in the first cohort. A group of highly shared sequence variants was considered likely to be a technical artifact of the sequencing pipeline. In a later analysis, most CMV-associated TCR beta chains were found to appear HLA-restricted, with HLA associations seemingly driven largely by CMV exposure. The earlier analysis of almost 600 of the donors excluded roughly 16 rarely observed V segments, including chromosome 9 orphons, because counts were too low.

Its CDR3 holds 14 amino acids, cysteine through phenylalanine. Of the read, only the CDR3 DNA is kept; its 42 bases are in frame from base 1. V ends up 4 bases short and J 2 bases short, with an unmatched junction base count of 4. CDR1 SGHRS and CDR2 YFSETQ are derived from the germline V gene. Library generation was performed with the immunoSEQ multiplex PCR assay. The multiplex PCR relied on a mix of 60 forward primers for TCR Vbeta segments and 13 reverse primers for TCR Jbeta segments. A multiplex PCR assay on genomic DNA amplified the CDR3 region of rearranged TCR beta genes. Amplified TCR beta libraries were sequenced as 87-base-pair reads on the Illumina HiSeq System. Concerning the study's data processing: A later analysis tallied around 82 million unique TCR beta chains across the 660 or so repertoires, and about 12 million of those chains were shared by two or more donors. A nearest-neighbor algorithm error-corrected the raw reads and collapsed the reads into unique sequences, merging closely related sequences to remove PCR and sequencing errors. V, D and J gene segments were assigned by aligning CDR3 sequences to IMGT reference sequences. For a sequence to be retained, at least a six-nucleotide match to both a V gene segment and a J gene segment was required. A rearrangement counted as productive if the CDR3 had no stop codons and remained in frame with V and J, and every other rearrangement counted as non-productive. Following IMGT convention, CDR3 was defined as the stretch from the second conserved V-encoded cysteine to the conserved J-encoded phenylalanine. The earlier analysis of some 580 of the donors excluded any sequence lacking an unambiguous match to a single V gene segment. In an earlier analysis of about 590 of the donors, a V segment was called functional when productive rearrangements were above 56.7%, and segregating when the standard deviation between donors exceeded 5%. To diagnose cytomegalovirus status from the catalog of TCR beta chain sequences, a statistical classification framework was built. In a later analysis, V and J genes were assigned by comparing TCR nucleotide sequences against IMGT/GENE-DB human TR gene sequences. In a later analysis, CDR3 sequences and most-parsimonious VDJ recombination scenarios were assigned using the TCRdist pipeline. In a later analysis, each TCR beta chain was defined by its CDR3 amino acid sequence together with its V-gene family, and reads without a unique V-gene family were excluded. In a later analysis, 450 to 600 highly shared, low-generation-probability nucleotide sequences were removed to address suspected cross-contamination and a sequencing artifact. In a later analysis, a clonal expansion index for each public chain was calculated from normalized within-repertoire ranks of inferred template counts. Generation probabilities in a later analysis came from a VDJ recombination model fitted to out-of-frame rearrangements, and those results were checked against IGoR. In a later analysis, hypergeometric tests were used to score TCR-TCR, TCR-HLA and TCR-CMV co-occurrence, with a repertoire-size bias correction applied to TCR pairs. False discovery rates were estimated in a later analysis by permuting HLA or CMV assignments 20 times. In a later analysis, co-occurring TCRs were grouped using DBSCAN, and TCRdist sequence similarity was added for clustering within HLA-allele-positive subsets. Repertoires with fewer than 30,000 or more than 120,000 public chains, plus five repertoires with anomalous nucleotide sharing, were excluded from co-occurrence clustering. Here the immuneACCESS table is served through TCRdb, limited to in-frame sequences with V and J called. Missing clones are a known gap in these copies; in checked studies unresolved V genes cover under half, and the rest lacks a known reason. For V, J and clone size, that table is used; D and trimming come from the DNA. This specimen's table enumerates roughly 120,000 clones. The leading ten clones occupy about 2.5% of the sample.

The chain uses TRBV5-1 and TRBJ2-7, with 9 bases aligning to TRBD1. The sequence derives from a man between 25 and 39 years old in good health and CMV-seronegative. The sequenced material came from PBMCs. The DNA sequence is as follows: TGCGCCAGCAGCGCTGGACAGGGGACCTACGAGCAGTACTTC. This codes for CASSAGQGTYEQYF. With the rest looked up from the reference TRBV5-1 and TRBJ2-7 genes rather than sequenced, the full variable domain is KAGVTQTPRYLIKTRGQQVTLSCSPISGHRSVSWYQQTPGQGLQFLFEYFSETQRNKGNFPGRFSGRQFSNSRSEMNVSTLELGDSALYLCASSAGQGTYEQYFGPGTRLTVT.